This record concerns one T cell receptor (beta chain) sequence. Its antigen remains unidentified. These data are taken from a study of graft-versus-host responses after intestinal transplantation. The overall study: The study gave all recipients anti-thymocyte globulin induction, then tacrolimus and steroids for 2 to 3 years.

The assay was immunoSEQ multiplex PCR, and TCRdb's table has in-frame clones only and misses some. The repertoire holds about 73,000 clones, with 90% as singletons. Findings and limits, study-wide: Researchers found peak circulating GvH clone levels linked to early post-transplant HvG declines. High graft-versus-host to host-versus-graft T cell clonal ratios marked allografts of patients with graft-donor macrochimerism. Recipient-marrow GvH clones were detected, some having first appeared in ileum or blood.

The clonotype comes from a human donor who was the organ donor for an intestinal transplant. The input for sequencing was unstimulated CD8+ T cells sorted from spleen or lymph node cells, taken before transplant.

The CDR3 nucleotides are TGTGCCAGCAGCCACCCTGCGGGGACTAGCGGAGAGACCCAGTACTTC. The encoded protein is CASSHPAGTSGETQYF. The chain recombines TRBV9 with TRBJ2-5; 11 bases are a match to TRBD2. CDR1 and CDR2 (germline): SGDLS, YYNGEE. Losses at the gene ends were 4 bases for V and 4 bases for J; bases not matched to a gene: 9. The CDR3 runs 16 residues.